The rows below give T cell receptor beta chains drawn from one sample of a study of technical replicates of blood from a few donors. Measured with immunoSEQ multiplex PCR; TCRdb has only the in-frame clones, and not every one. Found here are approximately 73,000 clones, about nine tenths of them singletons; the top ten hold under 0.45%. Source material: T cells isolated from PBMCs. The origin of the receptors is a human donor in good health. Each CDR3 is given with its conserved first and last residue. The order of the fields is J gene, clone size, V gene, D gene, CDR3 protein, CDR3 DNA. A D gene is named only where the DNA matches it firmly. Not all rows give a size; the values are once, few, many and, for expanded clones, a class.

j_call: TRBJ2-5; clone_size: once; v_call: TRBV5-4; d_call: TRBD2; cdr3_aa: CASSDRLAGGEETQYF; cdr3_nt: TGTGCCAGCAGCGATCGACTAGCGGGAGGGGAAGAGACCCAGTACTTC
j_call: TRBJ1-3; clone_size: once; v_call: TRBV9; d_call: .; cdr3_aa: CASSYPLGQPDISGNTIYF; cdr3_nt: TGTGCCAGCAGCTACCCCCTAGGACAGCCTGACATCTCTGGAAACACCATATATTTT
j_call: TRBJ2-1; clone_size: .; v_call: TRBV7-2; d_call: .; cdr3_aa: CASSLGREQFF; cdr3_nt: TGTGCCAGCAGCTTAGGGCGGGAGCAGTTCTTC
j_call: TRBJ1-1; clone_size: once; v_call: TRBV28; d_call: TRBD1; cdr3_aa: CASSSRTGRTEAFF; cdr3_nt: TGTGCCAGCAGTTCAAGGACAGGGAGAACTGAAGCTTTCTTT
j_call: TRBJ1-3; clone_size: .; v_call: TRBV5-4; d_call: .; cdr3_aa: CASSLDSFSGNTIYF; cdr3_nt: TGTGCCAGCAGCTTGGACAGCTTCTCTGGAAACACCATATATTTT
j_call: TRBJ2-1; clone_size: .; v_call: TRBV5-4; d_call: TRBD1; cdr3_aa: CASSLGTGGYNEQFF; cdr3_nt: TGTGCCAGCAGCTTGGGGACAGGGGGTTACAATGAGCAGTTCTTC
j_call: TRBJ1-1; clone_size: .; v_call: TRBV19; d_call: .; cdr3_aa: CASSIYRERTEAFF; cdr3_nt: TGTGCCAGTAGTATTTATCGGGAGAGGACTGAAGCTTTCTTT
j_call: TRBJ1-2; clone_size: .; v_call: TRBV5-1; d_call: TRBD1; cdr3_aa: CASSLEQGALDGYTF; cdr3_nt: TGCGCCAGCAGCTTGGAGCAGGGGGCTTTAGATGGCTACACCTTC
j_call: TRBJ2-1; clone_size: .; v_call: TRBV9; d_call: .; cdr3_aa: CASSFGQNEQFF; cdr3_nt: TGTGCCAGCAGCTTTGGACAGAATGAGCAGTTCTTC
j_call: TRBJ2-2; clone_size: .; v_call: TRBV2; d_call: TRBD1; cdr3_aa: CASSGAGGRTGELFF; cdr3_nt: TGTGCCAGCAGTGGGGCAGGGGGACGGACCGGGGAGCTGTTTTTT